A selection of T cell receptor beta chains follows, all from one sample in a study of lymphopenia after photon versus proton radiotherapy. Repertoires were generated with immunoSEQ multiplex PCR, while TCRdb's copy carries only in-frame clones and drops some. Of thousands of clones listed, roughly two thirds are singletons. Sequenced here: peripheral blood, sampled from a patient treated with proton-based radiotherapy. These TCRs come from a man older than 75 with esophageal cancer. Both conserved end residues are part of each CDR3.

length,J,V,CDR3
16,TRBJ2-5,TRBV7-3,CASRLPGSQLGETQYF
18,TRBJ2-1,TRBV7-9,CASSSPGESGGTYNEQFF
15,TRBJ1-4,TRBV19,CASSIAQGANEKLFF
17,TRBJ2-6,TRBV13,CASRRRGGSSGANVLTF
18,TRBJ2-1,TRBV9,CASSFRGTSLGTNNEQFF
14,TRBJ2-5,TRBV10-3,CATRRSGGQETQYF
15,TRBJ2-5,TRBV5-8,CASSLDGTGPETQYF
16,TRBJ2-2,TRBV27,CASSSSAGPNTGELFF
15,TRBJ1-2,TRBV5-6,CASIVTIGQGYGYTF
16,TRBJ2-1,TRBV28,CASSTTPGQENNEQFF
14,TRBJ2-2,TRBV6-5,CASSSDSLTGELFF
13,TRBJ1-1,TRBV11-2,CASRLGVGRTAFF
14,TRBJ2-3,TRBV29-1,CSVDSSGSTDTQYF
14,TRBJ2-5,TRBV12-5,CASGLSTLAETQYF
15,TRBJ2-7,TRBV7-2,CASSRTSGVPYEQYF
14,TRBJ2-7,TRBV11-3,CASNRRQAPYEQYF
17,TRBJ2-2,TRBV12-5,CASGLPQDSRRAGELFF
13,TRBJ2-7,TRBV7-9,CASSLGPSYEQYF
14,TRBJ2-5,TRBV7-3,CASSPRTRQETQYF
17,TRBJ2-7,TRBV13,CASSSTGTSGRGLGQYF
15,TRBJ2-1,TRBV18,CASSPPDSGADEQFF
15,TRBJ1-6,TRBV5-4,CASSGRDRVVSPLHF
14,TRBJ2-7,TRBV5-1,CASSLGEEGSEQYF
18,TRBJ2-7,TRBV5-6,CASKPQGIFNTSSYEQYF
13,TRBJ2-5,TRBV6-5,CASTSDRAKTQYF
14,TRBJ1-4,TRBV18,CASSPRGINEKLFF
16,TRBJ2-3,TRBV5-6,CASSLGAGGSTDTQYF
15,TRBJ1-1,TRBV7-1,CASSLDLTGNTEAFF
15,TRBJ2-1,TRBV9,CASSSVDYAYNEQFF